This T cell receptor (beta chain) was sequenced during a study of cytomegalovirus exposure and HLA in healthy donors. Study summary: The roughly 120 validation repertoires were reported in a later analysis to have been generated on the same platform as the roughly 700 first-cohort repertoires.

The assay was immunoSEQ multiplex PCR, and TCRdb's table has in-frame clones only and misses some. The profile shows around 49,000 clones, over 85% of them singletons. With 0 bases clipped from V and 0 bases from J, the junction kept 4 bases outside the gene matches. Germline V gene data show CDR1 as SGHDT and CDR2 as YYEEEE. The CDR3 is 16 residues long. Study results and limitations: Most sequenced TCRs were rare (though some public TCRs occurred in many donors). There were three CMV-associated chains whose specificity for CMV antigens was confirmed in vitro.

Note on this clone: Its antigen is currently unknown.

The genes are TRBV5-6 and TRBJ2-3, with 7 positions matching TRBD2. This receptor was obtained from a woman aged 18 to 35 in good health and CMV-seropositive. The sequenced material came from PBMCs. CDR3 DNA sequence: TGTGCCAGCAGCTTGGCCGGGGAGGGGAGCACAGATACGCAGTATTTT. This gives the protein CASSLAGEGSTDTQYF.